Shown below are 29 T cell receptor beta chains from a single sample sequenced in a study of kidney transplant recipient with SARS-CoV-2 infection (dated by TCRdb to the early 2020s). This sample was sequenced with an Illumina MiSeq. TCRdb reanalyzed the raw reads on its own, using fastp at Q25 for trimming and MiXCR for clone calling, and kept in-frame beta chains. Rows with one shared CDR3 protein collapse into an entry with the most common genes and DNA. This sample lists 250,000 or so distinct CDR3 sequences; more than 25% were detected once. Almost 7.5% of the sample lies in the top ten. The time point label on this specimen signifies: pre-pandemic baseline sample and day 111 after first positive SARS-CoV-2 test. Sample: a blood sample, taken at baseline and on day 111 from a kidney transplant recipient. The receptors originated from a male patient in his 30s who had COVID-19 and was a kidney transplant recipient. Once a transplant has taken place, some T cells may be donor derived.

The genes are TRBV30 and TRBJ2-1; 7 bases align to TRBD1. The CDR3 consists of 12 residues. CDR1 is GTSNPN and CDR2 is SVGIG in the germline V gene (reference sequence). Trimming took 0 bases from V and 9 from J; bases not matched to a gene: 2. The DNA of the CDR3 is TGTGCCTGGAGTGTAGGGGGCAGTGAGCAGTTCTTC. Translation gives CAWSVGGSEQFF.

V usage is TRBV4-3 and J usage is TRBJ2-3; 11 nucleotides agree with TRBD2. The CDR3 totals 15 residues. Germline V lookup: CDR1 LGHNA, CDR2 YSLEER. J gave up 3 bases and V 4 bases, and 3 bases lay outside the gene matches. CDR3 sequence reads: CASSPSGRRTDTQYF. CDR3 in DNA: TGCGCCAGCAGCCCTAGCGGGAGGAGGACAGATACGCAGTATTTT.

Ten or more counts support this clonotype. The chain uses TRBV6-2 or TRBV6-3 and TRBJ1-1; D may be TRBD1 (5 bases). This CDR3 region has 14 residues. V was shortened by 5 bases and J by 1 base, with 11 bases between the two germline ends. Germline CDR1 reads MNHEY; CDR2 reads SVGEGT. The chain's CDR3 is CASSPSGQNTEAFF. The CDR3 nucleotides read TGTGCCAGCAGTCCCTCGGGGCAGAACACTGAAGCTTTCTTT.

A few counts support this clonotype. The chain couples TRBV5-1 to TRBJ2-1, with a tentative D call TRBD1 (5 bases). Trimming pared 3 bases from V and 1 base from J, leaving 8 bases between. Per germline, CDR1 SGHRS and CDR2 YFSETQ. The CDR3 contains 14 residues. CDR3 nucleotide sequence: TGCGCCAGCAGCTCGACAGTTTCCTACAATGAGCAGTTCTTC. This sequence encodes CASSSTVSYNEQFF.

This clonotype was observed a few times. J is TRBJ2-1 and V is TRBV7-2; 7 bases are a match to TRBD2. Germline V gene sequence: CDR1 SGHTA, CDR2 FQGNSA. With 4 bases clipped from V and 13 bases from J, the junction kept 19 bases outside the gene matches. The CDR3 sequence is 16 residues long. CDR3 protein: CASSSHGPAGTGDQFF. In DNA, the CDR3 is TGTGCCAGCAGCTCCCACGGACCAGCGGGAACAGGTGACCAGTTCTTC.

As regards this clonotype: It may be a read error: a sequence one base away is much more abundant. CDR3 amino acids: CASSIGGSGSYGYTF. The CDR3 nucleotides read TGTGCCAGCAGCATAGGTGGGTCAGGATCCTATGGCTACACCTTC. This rearrangement joins TRBV7-8 to TRBJ1-2; no definite D call. This CDR3 is built from 15 residues. Trimming took 5 bases from V and 4 from J, leaving 17 bases between them. Germline lookup yields CDR1 SGHVS and CDR2 FQNEAQ. The variable domain in full, completed from reference TRBV7-8 and TRBJ1-2, reads GAGVSQSPRYKVAKRGQDVALRCDPISGHVSLFWYQQALGQGPEFLTYFQNEAQLDKSGLPSDRFFAERPEGSVSTLKIQRTQQEDSAVYLCASSIGGSGSYGYTFGSGTRLTVV.

Details on this clonotype: One base away lies a much larger clone, so this may be a sequencing read error. CDR3 coding DNA: TGCGCCAGCAGCTTGGACTCCGGGACAGGGGTCTCTGGAAACGCCATATATTTT. It yields the protein CASSLDSGTGVSGNAIYF. The chain links TRBV5-1 to TRBJ1-3; 10 bases agree with TRBD1. The CDR3 contains 18 residues. The germline V gene has CDR1 SGHRS and CDR2 YFSETQ.

This clonotype was detected ten times or more. The chain has TRBV6-1 and TRBJ2-4; TRBD1 aligns across 9 bases. The V gene end was trimmed by 0 bases and the J gene end by 3 bases; junction bases not matched to a gene: 3. In germline, CDR1 is MNHNS, CDR2 SASEGT. CDR3 size: 16 residues. CDR3 region: CASSEARTGDKNIQYF. The DNA of the CDR3 is TGTGCCAGCAGTGAAGCAAGGACAGGGGACAAAAACATTCAGTACTTC.

Many counts were recorded for this clonotype. The chain couples TRBV11-1 to TRBJ2-7; 8 bases map to TRBD1. The CDR3 consists of 14 residues. Germline CDR1 SGHAT, CDR2 FQDESV (reference sequence). The V gene end was trimmed by 6 bases and the J gene end by 2 bases; junction bases not matched to a gene: 6. Written as DNA, the CDR3 is TGTGCCAGCAGTCGACAGGGGAGTACCTACGAGCAGTACTTC. The encoded protein is CASSRQGSTYEQYF.

This clonotype was seen many times. This chain uses TRBV7-9 with TRBJ2-7; 8 bases agree with TRBD1. Trimming removed 4 bases from V and 3 bases from J; junction bases left unmatched: 5. Germline V CDR1 and CDR2: SEHNR, FQNEAQ (reference sequence). CDR3 length: 14 amino acids. CDR3 in amino acids: CASSSGQGNYEQYF. In nucleotides, the CDR3 is TGTGCCAGCAGCTCCGGACAGGGTAACTACGAGCAGTACTTC.

In its sample, this clonotype was seen a few times. The V gene is TRBV5-6, the J gene TRBJ2-3; 7 bases fit TRBD2. This CDR3 has 16 residues. Germline loops: CDR1 SGHDT, CDR2 YYEEEE. V was pared by 1 base and J by 1 base, with 6 bases of the junction left unmatched. The CDR3 loop is CASSLRAGAGTDTQYF. CDR3 DNA: TGTGCCAGCAGCTTGAGGGCGGGAGCGGGCACAGATACGCAGTATTTT.

About this clonotype: A single base separates this from a much larger clone, so it may be a read error. The gene calls are TRBV7-3 and TRBJ2-2; TRBD1 aligns across 8 bases. The CDR3 loop spans 17 amino acids. The V gene's germline CDR1 is SGHTA and CDR2 FQGTGA. CDR3 bases: TGTGCCAGCAGCTTAACCTATCAGGGGGCGAACACCGGGGAGCTGCTTTTT. This codes for CASSLTYQGANTGELLF. Filled out from reference TRBV7-3 and TRBJ2-2, the complete variable domain reads GAGVSQTPSNKVTEKGKYVELRCDPISGHTALYWYRQSLGQGPEFLIYFQGTGAADDSGLPNDRFFAVRPEGSVSTLKIQRTERGDSAVYLCASSLTYQGANTGELLFGEGSRLTVL.

At least ten counts were recorded for this clonotype. The V call is TRBV27, the J call TRBJ1-2; 10 bases agree with TRBD1. CDR1 and CDR2 (germline): MNHEY, SMNVEV (reference sequence). The CDR3 is made up of 15 amino acids. V lost 5 bases to trimming and J lost 2 bases; unmatched junction nucleotides: 5. In DNA, the CDR3 is TGTGCCAGCAGTGTCTCGGGACAGGGGAACTATGGCTACACCTTC. It encodes CASSVSGQGNYGYTF.

Many counts were recorded for this clonotype. The chain employs TRBV13 and TRBJ2-2, with D possibly matching TRBD2 (5 bases). Germline assignment: CDR1 PRHDT and CDR2 FYEKMQ (reference sequence). CDR3 length equals 16 residues. V dropped 3 bases and J dropped 6 bases, with 17 bases sitting between them. CDR3 region: CASSFDRGPWAGELFF. CDR3 nucleotide sequence: TGTGCCAGCAGCTTCGACCGCGGGCCCTGGGCCGGGGAGCTGTTTTTT.

This chain connects TRBV3-2 to TRBJ2-1; TRBD2 is the table's D call, not checked against the DNA. TRBV3-2 is a pseudogene. This CDR3 is built from 13 residues. The CDR3 coding sequence is TGTGCCAGCAGCCACCTTAGCGTCAATGAGCAGTTCTTC. As protein: CASSHLSVNEQFF.

This clonotype was picked up a small number of times. The conserved final phenylalanine or tryptophan is absent from the CDR3, which likely points to a read error. V gene TRBV7-2 combines with J gene TRBJ2-7, with 8 bases fitting TRBD2. Unmatched junction bases numbered 8, after V lost 6 bases and J lost 7 bases. Germline CDR1 and CDR2: SGHTA and FQGNSA. There are 13 residues in the CDR3. CDR3 coding DNA: TGTGCCAGCAGTACCAAGCGGGGGCGAGAGCAGTACTCC. Protein sequence: CASSTKRGREQYS.

This clonotype has a count of ten or more. This chain links TRBV3-1 with TRBJ1-2; D unresolved. CDR1 is LGHDT and CDR2 is YNNKEL in the germline V gene (reference sequence). This CDR3 contains 17 residues. V was trimmed by 5 bases and J by 4 bases, leaving 23 bases between them. DNA for the CDR3: TGTGCCAGCAGCGGGTTTCGCACCCTTCGAAAGACCTATGGCTACACCTTC. Protein sequence: CASSGFRTLRKTYGYTF.

This clonotype was observed at least ten times. The chain couples TRBV2 to TRBJ2-6; D not resolved. V was shortened by 6 bases and J by 0 bases, with 9 bases between the two germline ends. Per the germline V gene, CDR1 is SNHLY and CDR2 is FYNNEI. The CDR3 runs to 15 residues. CDR3 in amino acids: CASRDGISGANVLTF. CDR3 in DNA: TGTGCCAGCAGGGACGGCATCTCTGGGGCCAACGTCCTGACTTTC.

With respect to this clonotype: At one boundary the junction diverges from the germline segment, which might be a read error. This chain uses TRBV12-3 or TRBV12-4 with TRBJ2-2; 7 nucleotides align to TRBD1. The CDR3 extends over 14 amino acids. This CDR3 reads CASSPGQRTGELCF. CDR3 in DNA: TGTGCCAGCAGCCCGGGACAGCGCACCGGGGAGCTGTGTTTT.

This clonotype has at least ten counts. The chain joins TRBV6-6 to TRBJ1-1; D call uncertain. V was trimmed by 6 bases and J by 5 bases, leaving 10 bases between them. Germline V CDR1 and CDR2: MNHNY, SVGAGI (reference sequence). This CDR3 region has 12 residues. The CDR3 sequence: CASSLTETEAFF. For the CDR3, the DNA is TGTGCCAGCAGCCTCACAGAGACTGAAGCTTTCTTT.

This CDR3 is CASSFGTGDIGETQYF. The CDR3 nucleotides read TGCGCCAGCAGCTTCGGGACAGGGGACATCGGTGAGACCCAGTACTTC. V usage is TRBV5-1 and J usage is TRBJ2-5; 10 bases map to TRBD1. Germline CDR1 reads SGHRS; CDR2 reads YFSETQ. V shed 2 bases and J 5 bases; nucleotides not matched to a gene: 9. The CDR3 is made up of 16 amino acids. Together with reference TRBV5-1 and TRBJ2-5, the CDR3 gives the full variable domain: KAGVTQTPRYLIKTRGQQVTLSCSPISGHRSVSWYQQTPGQGLQFLFEYFSETQRNKGNFPGRFSGRQFSNSRSEMNVSTLELGDSALYLCASSFGTGDIGETQYFGPGTRLLVL.

A word on this clonotype: A read error may be the cause here, since a much bigger clone is one base away. The chain combines TRBV3-1 with TRBJ1-2, with 7 bases fitting TRBD1. This CDR3 spans 13 amino acids. Germline loops: CDR1 LGHDT, CDR2 YNNKEL (reference sequence). The trim removed 3 bases at V and 12 bases at J, leaving 10 bases unmatched. CDR3 DNA: TGTGCCAGCAGCCAGAACAGGGGAGGAGGCAACACCTTC. It specifies CASSQNRGGGNTF.

This clonotype was observed at least ten times. V and J are TRBV5-8 and TRBJ1-2; D remains ambiguous. The CDR3 loop spans 12 amino acids. Germline V CDR1 and CDR2: SGHTS, YDEGEE. Trimming left V 4 bases short and J 5 bases short, with 9 bases between. CDR3: CASSINEYGYTF. The CDR3 DNA sequence: TGTGCCAGCAGCATCAATGAATATGGCTACACCTTC.

This clonotype was picked up many times. The CDR3 nucleotides are TGCAGTGCTAGCGGGAGATACTCCTACAATGAGCAGTTCTTC. Protein: CSASGRYSYNEQFF. The rearrangement links TRBV20-1 to TRBJ2-1; perhaps TRBD2 as D (6 bases). The CDR3 length is 14 residues. Per germline, CDR1 DFQATT and CDR2 SNEGSKA (reference sequence). V was clipped by 3 bases and J by 0 bases, with 9 bases between them.

The chain carries TRBV7-9 and TRBJ2-1; D may be TRBD1 or TRBD2 (5 bases each). The V end lost 4 bases, the J end lost 4 bases, and 14 bases lay between the germline ends. This CDR3 region has 15 residues. Per germline, CDR1 SEHNR and CDR2 FQNEAQ (reference sequence). Here the CDR3 reads CASSSRDGTYNEQFF. The CDR3 region has the DNA TGTGCCAGCAGCTCCCGGGACGGGACGTACAATGAGCAGTTCTTC.

This clonotype was counted at least ten times. This chain uses TRBV7-9 with TRBJ2-1, with unresolved D. Germline CDR1 and CDR2: SEHNR and FQNEAQ (reference sequence). Trimming left V 4 bases short and J 3 bases short, with 4 bases between. The CDR3 runs to 12 residues. Here the CDR3 DNA reads TGTGCCAGCAGCTCGGGCTACAATGAGCAGTTCTTC. Protein product: CASSSGYNEQFF.

This clonotype was picked up many times. The chain links TRBV18 to TRBJ2-1; 8 bases are shared with TRBD2. V trimming: 3 bases; J trimming: 0 bases; junction bases outside the gene matches: 1. The CDR3 is 15 amino acids. Germline assignment: CDR1 KGHSH and CDR2 LQKENI. The CDR3 DNA sequence: TGTGCCAGCTCACCCACTAGCGGCTCCTACAATGAGCAGTTCTTC. This translates into CASSPTSGSYNEQFF.

This chain connects TRBV10-3 to TRBJ2-1; 7 bases fit TRBD2. V was clipped by 10 bases and J by 7 bases; unmatched bases: 10. Germline CDR1 reads ENHRY; CDR2 reads SYGVKD. The CDR3 consists of 13 residues. The CDR3 sequence is CATEGGSFNEQFF. CDR3 coding DNA: TGTGCCACGGAGGGAGGGAGCTTTAATGAGCAGTTCTTC.

Concerning this clonotype: It may be a read error: a sequence one base away is much more abundant. V usage is TRBV7-9 and J usage is TRBJ2-1; 9 nucleotides line up with TRBD2. The CDR3 covers 15 residues. The germline CDR1 and CDR2 sequences are SEHNR and FQNEAQ (reference sequence). The CDR3 sequence: CACSRGTSRNNEQFF. The CDR3 coding sequence is TGTGCCTGCAGCCGGGGGACTAGCCGTAATAATGAGCAGTTCTTC.